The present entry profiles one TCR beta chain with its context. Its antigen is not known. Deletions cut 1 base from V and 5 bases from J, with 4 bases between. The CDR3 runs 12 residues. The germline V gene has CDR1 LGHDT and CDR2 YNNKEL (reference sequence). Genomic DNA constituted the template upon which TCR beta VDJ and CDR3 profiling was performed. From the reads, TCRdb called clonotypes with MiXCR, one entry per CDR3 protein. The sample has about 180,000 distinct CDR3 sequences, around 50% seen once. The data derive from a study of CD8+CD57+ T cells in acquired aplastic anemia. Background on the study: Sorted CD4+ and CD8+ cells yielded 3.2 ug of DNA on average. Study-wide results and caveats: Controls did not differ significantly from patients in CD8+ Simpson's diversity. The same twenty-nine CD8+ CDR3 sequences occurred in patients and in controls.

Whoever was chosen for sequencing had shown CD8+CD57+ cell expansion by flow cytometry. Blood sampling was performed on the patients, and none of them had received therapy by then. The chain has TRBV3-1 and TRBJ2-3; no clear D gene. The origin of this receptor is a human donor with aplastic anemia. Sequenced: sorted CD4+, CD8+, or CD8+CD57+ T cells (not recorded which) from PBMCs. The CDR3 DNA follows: TGTGCCAGCAGCCAAGTCAGAGATACGCAGTATTTT. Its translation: CASSQVRDTQYF.